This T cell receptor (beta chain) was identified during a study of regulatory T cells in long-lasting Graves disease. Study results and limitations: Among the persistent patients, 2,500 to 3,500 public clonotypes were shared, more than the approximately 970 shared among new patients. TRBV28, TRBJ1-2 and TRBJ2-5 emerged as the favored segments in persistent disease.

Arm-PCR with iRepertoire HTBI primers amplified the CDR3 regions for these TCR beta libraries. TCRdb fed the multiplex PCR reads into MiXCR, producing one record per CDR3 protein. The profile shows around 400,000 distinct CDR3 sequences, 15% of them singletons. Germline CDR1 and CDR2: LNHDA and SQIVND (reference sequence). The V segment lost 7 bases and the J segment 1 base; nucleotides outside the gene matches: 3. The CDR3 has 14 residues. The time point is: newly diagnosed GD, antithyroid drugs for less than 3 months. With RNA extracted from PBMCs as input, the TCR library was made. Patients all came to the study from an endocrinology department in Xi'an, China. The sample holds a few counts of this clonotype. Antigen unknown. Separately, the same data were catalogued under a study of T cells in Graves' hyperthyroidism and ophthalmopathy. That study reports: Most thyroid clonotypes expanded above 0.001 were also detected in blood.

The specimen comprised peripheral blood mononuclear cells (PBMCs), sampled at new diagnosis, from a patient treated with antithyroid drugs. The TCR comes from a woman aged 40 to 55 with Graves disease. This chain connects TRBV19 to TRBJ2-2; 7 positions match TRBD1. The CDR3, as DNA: TGTGCCAGTAATGGACAGGTGAACACCGGGGAGCTGTTTTTT. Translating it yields CASNGQVNTGELFF.